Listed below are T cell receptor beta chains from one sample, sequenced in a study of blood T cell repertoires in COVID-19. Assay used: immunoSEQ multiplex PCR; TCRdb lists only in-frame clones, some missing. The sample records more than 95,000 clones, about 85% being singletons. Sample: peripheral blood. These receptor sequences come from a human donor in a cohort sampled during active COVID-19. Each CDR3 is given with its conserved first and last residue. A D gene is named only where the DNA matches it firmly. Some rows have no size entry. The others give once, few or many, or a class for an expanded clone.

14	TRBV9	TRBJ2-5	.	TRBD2	CASSPRLAGETQYF	TGTGCCAGCAGCCCTCGACTAGCGGGAGAGACCCAGTACTTC
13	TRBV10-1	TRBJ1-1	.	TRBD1	CASNRTGRTEAFF	TGCGCCAGCAACCGGACAGGTAGGACTGAAGCTTTCTTT
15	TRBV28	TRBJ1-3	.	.	CASSPPLGSRNTIYF	TGTGCCAGCAGTCCCCCATTAGGGAGTAGGAACACCATATATTTT
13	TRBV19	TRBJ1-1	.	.	CASSSTEDTEAFF	TGTGCCAGTAGTAGTACGGAGGACACTGAAGCTTTCTTT
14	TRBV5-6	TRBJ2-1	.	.	CASSLLARYNEQFF	TGTGCCAGCAGCTTACTGGCTAGATACAATGAGCAGTTCTTC
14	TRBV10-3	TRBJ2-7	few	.	CAISDIGMAYEQYF	TGTGCCATCAGTGATATCGGGATGGCCTACGAGCAGTACTTC
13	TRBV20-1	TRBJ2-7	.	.	CSASGPTRGEQYF	TGCAGTGCTAGTGGCCCCACACGGGGCGAGCAGTACTTC
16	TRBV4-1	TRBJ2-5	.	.	CASSQDLQVEGWTQYF	TGCGCCAGCAGCCAAGATTTGCAGGTCGAAGGATGGACCCAGTACTTC
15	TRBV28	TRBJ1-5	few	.	CASRINRVMNQPQHF	TGTGCCAGCAGGATTAACAGGGTAATGAACCAGCCCCAGCATTTT
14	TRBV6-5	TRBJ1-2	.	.	CASSYFQGNYGYTF	TGTGCCAGCAGTTACTTCCAGGGCAACTATGGCTACACCTTC
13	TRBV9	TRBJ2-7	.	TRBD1	CASSQGTGDEQYF	TGTGCCAGCAGCCAGGGGACAGGAGACGAGCAGTACTTC
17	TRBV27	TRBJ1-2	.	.	CASSLRKTVTPNYGYTF	TGTGCCAGCAGTTTACGAAAGACAGTTACTCCTAACTATGGCTACACCTTC
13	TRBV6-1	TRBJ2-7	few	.	CASSDQYSYEQYF	TGTGCCAGCAGTGATCAGTATTCCTACGAGCAGTACTTC
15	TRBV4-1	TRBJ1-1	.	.	CASSLTDRLNTEAFF	TGCGCCAGCAGCCTCACGGACAGATTGAACACTGAAGCTTTCTTT
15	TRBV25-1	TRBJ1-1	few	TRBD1	CASFSGTGGYTEAFF	TGTGCCAGCTTTAGTGGGACAGGGGGGTACACTGAAGCTTTCTTT
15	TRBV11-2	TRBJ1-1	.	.	CASSLETGGWTEAFF	TGTGCCAGCAGCTTAGAGACGGGGGGCTGGACTGAAGCTTTCTTT
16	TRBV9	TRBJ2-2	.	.	CASSAHSQGSAGELFF	TGTGCCAGCAGCGCCCACTCACAGGGTAGCGCCGGGGAGCTGTTTTTT
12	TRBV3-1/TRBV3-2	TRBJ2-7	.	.	CASSQARVEQYF	TGTGCCAGCAGCCAAGCACGGGTCGAGCAGTACTTC
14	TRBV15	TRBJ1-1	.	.	CATSRVLQNTEAFF	TGTGCCACCAGCAGAGTGTTACAGAACACTGAAGCTTTCTTT
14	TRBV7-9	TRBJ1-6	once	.	CASSFGPGGSPLHF	TGTGCCAGCAGCTTTGGGCCGGGGGGTTCACCCCTCCACTTT
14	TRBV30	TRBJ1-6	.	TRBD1	CAWRTTGIDSPLHF	TGTGCCTGGAGGACGACAGGGATTGATTCACCCCTCCACTTT
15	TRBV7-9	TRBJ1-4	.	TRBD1	CASSSRQGAGEKLFF	TGTGCCAGCAGCTCCCGACAGGGGGCTGGTGAAAAACTGTTTTTT
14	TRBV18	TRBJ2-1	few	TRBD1	CASSRQGQYNEQFF	TGTGCCAGCTCACGACAGGGCCAATACAATGAGCAGTTCTTC
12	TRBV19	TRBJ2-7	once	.	CASMGLPQEQYF	TGTGCCAGTATGGGACTGCCCCAGGAGCAGTACTTC
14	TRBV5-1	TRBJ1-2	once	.	CASSPRSSRYGYTF	TGCGCCAGCAGCCCTCGGTCGAGCAGGTATGGCTACACCTTC
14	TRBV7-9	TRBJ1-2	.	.	CASSLDGTYYGYTF	TGTGCCAGCAGCTTAGATGGGACATATTATGGCTACACCTTC
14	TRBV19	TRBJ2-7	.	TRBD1	CASRARGTGAEQYF	TGTGCCAGTAGGGCCCGGGGGACAGGGGCCGAGCAGTACTTC
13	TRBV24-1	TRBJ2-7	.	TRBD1	CATSDLDRDEQYF	TGTGCCACCAGTGATCTCGACAGGGACGAGCAGTACTTC
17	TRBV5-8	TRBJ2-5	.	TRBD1	CASSSGKIQGVGETQYF	TGTGCCAGCAGCTCTGGGAAGATACAGGGGGTCGGGGAGACCCAGTACTTC
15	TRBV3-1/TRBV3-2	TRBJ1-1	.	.	CASSQVIRGSTEAFF	TGTGCCAGCAGCCAAGTCATCCGCGGGAGCACTGAAGCTTTCTTT
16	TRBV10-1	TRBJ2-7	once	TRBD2	CASSESPSGKSYEQYF	TGCGCCAGCAGTGAGTCGCCTAGCGGGAAATCCTACGAGCAGTACTTC
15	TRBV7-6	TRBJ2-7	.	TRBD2	CASSLGTSLNPEQYF	TGTGCCAGCAGCTTAGGGACTAGCTTGAACCCCGAGCAGTACTTC
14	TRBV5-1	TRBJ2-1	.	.	CASRLLRPYNEQFF	TGCGCCAGCAGGCTATTACGCCCCTACAATGAGCAGTTCTTC
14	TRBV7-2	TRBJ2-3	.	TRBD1	CASSPGQGTDTQYF	TGTGCCAGCAGCCCAGGACAGGGAACAGATACGCAGTATTTT
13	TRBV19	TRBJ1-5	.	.	CASSTEGNQPQHF	TGTGCCAGTAGCACTGAAGGCAATCAGCCCCAGCATTTT
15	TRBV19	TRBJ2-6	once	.	CASSIPSSGANVLTF	TGTGCCAGTAGTATCCCCAGCTCTGGGGCCAACGTCCTGACTTTC